These 6 T cell receptor beta chains were sequenced from one sample in a study of blood T cell repertoires in COVID-19. Only in-frame clones appear in the TCRdb table, and some are missing; sequencing was by immunoSEQ multiplex PCR. The sample includes roughly 80,000 clones, about 80% of them seen just once. The sequenced material came from peripheral blood. The receptor set was obtained from a man at least 80 years old with acute or convalescent COVID-19.

The gene calls are TRBV5-8 and TRBJ1-1, with no clear D. The V end was cut by 2 bases, the J end by 0 bases, with 17 bases between. CDR1 SGHTS and CDR2 YDEGEE come from the germline V gene. The length of the CDR3 is 17 residues. The chain's CDR3 is CASSLDMEGLLNTEAFF. The CDR3 coding sequence is TGTGCCAGCAGCTTAGACATGGAGGGTCTTCTGAACACTGAAGCTTTCTTT. Drawing the rest from reference TRBV5-8 and TRBJ1-1, the complete variable domain is EAGVTQSPTHLIKTRGQQATLRCSPISGHTSVYWYQQALGLGLQFLLWYDEGEERNRGNFPPRFSGRQFPNYSSELNVNALELEDSALYLCASSLDMEGLLNTEAFFGQGTRLTVV.

The rearrangement uses TRBV2 and TRBJ1-6; the D gene is possibly TRBD1 (6 bases). This CDR3 is 13 amino acids long. From germline, CDR1 is SNHLY and CDR2 FYNNEI. V was trimmed by 6 bases and J by 4 bases, leaving 7 bases between them. The CDR3 spells CASRQGYNSPLHF. CDR3 nucleotides: TGTGCCAGCAGGCAGGGGTATAATTCACCCCTCCACTTT.

In its sample, this clone was seen a few times. This sequence joins TRBV7-9 and TRBJ2-7, with unresolved D. Trimming left V 5 bases short and J 5 bases short, with 13 bases between. The CDR3 contains 13 residues. Germline-derived CDR1 and CDR2 are SEHNR and FQNEAQ (reference sequence). The CDR3 coding sequence is TGTGCCAGCAGCCTAGTTTATGGCCACGAGCAGTACTTC. This sequence encodes CASSLVYGHEQYF. Looking up the rest from reference TRBV7-9 and TRBJ2-7 gives the full variable domain: DTGVSQNPRHKITKRGQNVTFRCDPISEHNRLYWYRQTLGQGPEFLTYFQNEAQLEKSRLLSDRFSAERPKGSFSTLEIQRTEQGDSAMYLCASSLVYGHEQYFGPGTRLTVT.

This clone occurred once. The chain couples TRBV6-5 to TRBJ2-7; 10 bases fit TRBD1. CDR1 and CDR2 (germline): MNHEY, SVGAGI. There are 14 residues in the CDR3. V lost 11 bases, J lost 2 bases, and 9 bases stayed unmatched. The chain's CDR3 is CAAYSGTGAYEQYF. For the CDR3, the DNA is TGTGCCGCCTACTCCGGGACAGGGGCCTACGAGCAGTACTTC.

This clone was observed a handful of times. The V call is TRBV2, the J call TRBJ1-6; D uncertain. With 1 base removed from V and 2 bases from J, the gap between germline ends came to 9 bases. The germline V gene has CDR1 SNHLY and CDR2 FYNNEI. The CDR3 runs to 16 residues. The CDR3 region is CASSEGGETYNSPLHF. Written as DNA, the CDR3 is TGTGCCAGCAGTGAAGGTGGGGAGACCTATAATTCACCCCTCCACTTT.

The chain has TRBV18 and TRBJ2-3; 8 bases line up with TRBD2. Germline values: CDR1 KGHSH, CDR2 LQKENI. The V segment lost 0 bases and the J segment 9 bases; nucleotides outside the gene matches: 5. The CDR3 runs to 14 residues. The CDR3 region has the DNA TGTGCCAGCTCACCACCGAACGGGGGGGGGACGCAGTATTTT. Translating it yields CASSPPNGGGTQYF.